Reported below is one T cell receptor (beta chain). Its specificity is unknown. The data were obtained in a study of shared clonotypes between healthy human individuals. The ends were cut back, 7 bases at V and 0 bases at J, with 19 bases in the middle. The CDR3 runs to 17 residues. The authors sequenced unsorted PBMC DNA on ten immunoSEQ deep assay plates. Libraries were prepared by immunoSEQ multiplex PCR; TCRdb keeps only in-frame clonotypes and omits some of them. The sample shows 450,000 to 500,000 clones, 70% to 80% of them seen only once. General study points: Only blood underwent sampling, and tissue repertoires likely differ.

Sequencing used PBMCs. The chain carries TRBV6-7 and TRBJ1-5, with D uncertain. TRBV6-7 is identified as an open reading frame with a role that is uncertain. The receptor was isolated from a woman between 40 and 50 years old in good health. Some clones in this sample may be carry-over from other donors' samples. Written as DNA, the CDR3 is TGTGCCAGCAATCGGATGAGAGAGTGTAATAGCAATCAGCCCCAGCATTTT. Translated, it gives CASNRMRECNSNQPQHF.